The next 20 T cell receptor beta chains were all read from a single sample in a study of T-cell reconstitution after alpha-beta-depleted transplantation in children listed by TCRdb under 2016. Library preparation used PCR. TCRdb names Illumina HiSeq 2500 as the instrument used. To normalize quantification of the TCRbeta repertoire, the TCR libraries were built with molecular barcoding that relied on unique molecular identifiers. Through fastp at Q25 and MiXCR, TCRdb rebuilt clones from the public reads, retaining in-frame beta chains. Here each entry gathers all rows of one CDR3 protein and keeps the most common genes and DNA. The table for this sample lists around 250,000 distinct CDR3 sequences; around 9.6% of them were counted only once. Over 9% of the sample lies in the top ten. Here the sequenced sample was PBMCs from the stem cell graft donor, taken from the stem cell graft. These receptors originate from a human donor who donated a stem cell graft to a child with SCID.

V and J are TRBV4-1 and TRBJ2-3; TRBD1 matches 9 bases. The CDR3 is made up of 15 amino acids. The J segment lost 4 bases and the V segment lost 8 bases, leaving 10 bases of the junction unmatched. CDR1 is MGHRA, CDR2 YSYEKL, per germline. CDR3 bases: TGCGCCAGCGGGACAGGGTCTGGTCGGGCAGATACGCAGTATTTT. It specifies CASGTGSGRADTQYF.

This clonotype was observed at least ten times. The V call is TRBV3-1, the J call TRBJ1-6; the D is unclear. CDR1 LGHDT and CDR2 YNNKEL come from the germline V gene (reference sequence). This CDR3 is 14 amino acids long. Trimming pared 1 base from V and 8 bases from J, leaving 9 bases between. The CDR3 sequence: CASSQVTGYSPLHF. In nucleotides, the CDR3 is TGTGCCAGCAGCCAAGTCACCGGGTATTCACCCCTCCACTTT.

The chain combines TRBV29-1 with TRBJ2-1; D is perhaps TRBD1 or TRBD2 (5 bases each). Germline V CDR1 and CDR2: SQVTM, ANQGSEA. Trimming removed 3 bases at V and 9 bases at J, with 9 bases between. The CDR3 is made up of 11 amino acids. The DNA for the CDR3 is TGCAGCGTTGACAGGGACGGTGAGCAGTTCTTC. Translating gives CSVDRDGEQFF.

This clonotype was observed a few times. This chain connects TRBV9 to TRBJ2-1; possible D gene TRBD2, 7 bases. Germline V gene lookup returns CDR1 SGDLS and CDR2 YYNGEE. This CDR3 comprises 15 residues. V dropped 1 base and J dropped 8 bases, with 16 bases sitting between them. In DNA, the CDR3 is TGTGCCAGCAGCGTACTTGGGGGGGGGCTGTATGAGCAGTTCTTC. It is translated as CASSVLGGGLYEQFF. The entire variable domain, with the rest obtained from reference TRBV9 and TRBJ2-1, is as follows: DSGVTQTPKHLITATGQRVTLRCSPRSGDLSVYWYQQSLDQGLQFLIQYYNGEERAKGNILERFSAQQFPDLHSELNLSSLELGDSALYFCASSVLGGGLYEQFFGPGTRLTVL.

This clonotype has only a few counts. The chain uses TRBV12-3 or TRBV12-4 and TRBJ2-5; D may be TRBD1 (6 bases). The V end lost 6 bases, the J end lost 2 bases, and 16 bases lay between the germline ends. The CDR3 runs 15 residues. The CDR3 here is CASRPLGQRQETQYF. CDR3 sequence (DNA): TGTGCCAGCAGACCCCTTGGACAGCGACAAGAGACCCAGTACTTC.

This clonotype has a handful of counts. The chain couples TRBV12-5 to TRBJ2-2; D gene uncertain. The V and J ends lost 0 bases and 4 bases respectively, with 6 bases between them. Germline CDR1 LGHNT, CDR2 FRNRAP. CDR3 length: 14 residues. CDR3 sequence (DNA): TGTGCTAGTGGTTTGGTACAGTCCACCGGGGAGCTGTTTTTT. Encoded protein: CASGLVQSTGELFF. Variable domain in full (rest from reference TRBV12-5 and TRBJ2-2): DARVTQTPRHKVTEMGQEVTMRCQPILGHNTVFWYRQTMMQGLELLAYFRNRAPLDDSGMPKDRFSAEMPDATLATLKIQPSEPRDSAVYFCASGLVQSTGELFFGEGSRLTVL.

The chain links TRBV5-1 to TRBJ2-2, with TRBD2 matching 15 bases. The CDR3 spans 18 residues. Germline assignment: CDR1 SGHRS and CDR2 YFSETQ. Trimming cost V 4 bases and J 6 bases; bases outside gene matches: 10. The CDR3 loop is CASSPGLAGGPVSGELFF. The CDR3 DNA reads TGCGCCAGCAGCCCCGGACTAGCGGGGGGGCCGGTCTCCGGGGAGCTGTTTTTT.

The V and J genes are TRBV18 and TRBJ2-7, with a tentative D call TRBD2 (5 bases). Germline lookup yields CDR1 KGHSH and CDR2 LQKENI. The CDR3 covers 13 residues. V was trimmed by 2 bases and J by 3 bases, leaving 8 bases between them. DNA for the CDR3: TGTGCCAGCTCACCAAGGACTTACTACGAGCAGTACTTC. Protein product: CASSPRTYYEQYF. The variable domain in full, with the rest retrieved from reference TRBV18 and TRBJ2-7, is NAGVMQNPRHLVRRRGQEARLRCSPMKGHSHVYWYRQLPEEGLKFMVYLQKENIIDESGMPKERFSAEFPKEGPSILRIQQVVRGDSAAYFCASSPRTYYEQYFGPGTRLTVT.

The rearrangement uses TRBV12-3 or TRBV12-4 and TRBJ1-1; D may be TRBD1 (6 bases). The CDR3 extends over 15 amino acids. The V gene lost 3 bases and the J gene lost 3 bases, with 14 bases spanning the gap. CDR3 in amino acids: CASSLGRTADTEAFF. CDR3 DNA: TGTGCCAGCAGTTTGGGGCGGACAGCGGACACTGAAGCTTTCTTT.

In its sample, this clonotype was seen a few times. The chain uses TRBV15 and TRBJ1-2; D perhaps matches TRBD1 (5 bases). The germline gives CDR1 LNHNV, CDR2 YYDKDF (reference sequence). The CDR3 extends over 15 amino acids. The V and J ends lost 0 bases and 1 base respectively, with 9 bases between them. CDR3 protein: CATSREAGINYGYTF. In DNA, the CDR3 is TGTGCCACCAGCAGAGAGGCAGGGATTAACTATGGCTACACCTTC.

In this sample, this clonotype turned up a few times. The chain has TRBV5-1 and TRBJ2-7, with TRBD1 matching over 7 bases. The V and J ends lost 0 bases and 3 bases, in that order; junction bases with no gene match: 6. Germline CDR1 SGHRS, CDR2 YFSETQ. The length of the CDR3 is 15 residues. The CDR3 DNA reads TGCGCCAGCAGCTTGGCCGGGGACAGCAGCTACGAGCAGTACTTC. Translating it yields CASSLAGDSSYEQYF.

The chain uses TRBV5-1 and TRBJ1-2; D is unresolved. CDR1 is SGHRS, CDR2 YFSETQ, per germline. The CDR3 loop spans 14 amino acids. Trimming left V 4 bases short and J 4 bases short, with 14 bases between. The CDR3 spells CASSDPDGLYGYTF. CDR3 nucleotides: TGCGCCAGCAGCGACCCCGACGGGCTCTATGGCTACACCTTC.

The CDR3 DNA reads as TGCGCCAGCAGCTTGGCCGGGACAGGGAGATATGGCTACACCTTC. This sequence encodes CASSLAGTGRYGYTF. The chain couples TRBV5-1 to TRBJ1-2; 9 bases map to TRBD1. The germline V gene encodes CDR1 SGHRS and CDR2 YFSETQ. CDR3 length equals 15 residues. Losses at the gene ends were 0 bases for V and 5 bases for J; bases not matched to a gene: 5.

This clonotype has only a few counts. This chain joins TRBV12-3 or TRBV12-4 and TRBJ2-5; 13 bases agree with TRBD2. Unmatched junction bases numbered 5, after V lost 5 bases and J lost 8 bases. The CDR3 contains 14 residues. This CDR3 is CASSQGLAGVTQYF. DNA of the CDR3: TGTGCCAGCAGTCAAGGACTAGCGGGGGTAACCCAGTACTTC.

This clonotype has ten or more counts. The chain combines TRBV7-8 with TRBJ1-1, with D tentatively TRBD1 (6 bases). Trimming removed 4 bases from V and 0 bases from J, with 9 bases in between. CDR1 is SGHVS, CDR2 FQNEAQ, per germline. This CDR3 is built from 14 residues. DNA of the CDR3: TGTGCCAGCAGCTACGACAGGATGAACACTGAAGCTTTCTTT. It translates to CASSYDRMNTEAFF.

This clonotype was picked up a small number of times. The J gene is TRBJ2-1, the V gene TRBV12-3 or TRBV12-4; the D is unclear. This CDR3 has 18 residues. V dropped 1 base and J dropped 2 bases, with 18 bases sitting between them. The chain's CDR3 is CASSLGYGSKKAYNEQFF. DNA for the CDR3: TGTGCCAGCAGTTTAGGATATGGATCTAAAAAAGCCTACAATGAGCAGTTCTTC.

The chain recombines TRBV20-1 with TRBJ2-1; 10 bases are shared with TRBD1. The V and J ends lost 4 bases and 6 bases, in that order; junction bases with no gene match: 6. Germline V gene sequence: CDR1 DFQATT, CDR2 SNEGSKA (reference sequence). CDR3 size: 14 residues. CDR3 bases: TGCAGTGCTACGGGACAGGGGTACCTCAATGAGCAGTTCTTC. This translates into CSATGQGYLNEQFF.

J is TRBJ1-6 and V is TRBV6-1; D is ambiguous. Germline V gene sequence: CDR1 MNHNS, CDR2 SASEGT. Trimming took off 10 bases at V and 6 bases at J, with 16 bases between the two ends. The CDR3 is 14 amino acids. Here the CDR3 reads CAISERGRNSPLHF. CDR3 bases: TGTGCCATCTCAGAACGAGGGCGTAATTCACCCCTCCACTTT.

This clonotype was detected only a few times. The rearrangement uses TRBV15 and TRBJ2-7; D may be TRBD2 (7 bases). Trimming took 3 bases from V and 0 from J, leaving 12 bases between them. In germline, CDR1 is LNHNV, CDR2 YYDKDF (reference sequence). The CDR3 length is 15 residues. For the CDR3, the DNA is TGTGCCACCAGCAGCGGGGGGCTAAGCTCCTACGAGCAGTACTTC. Translated: CATSSGGLSSYEQYF.

The chain is built from TRBV18 and TRBJ2-5; TRBD2 aligns across 8 bases. The CDR3 runs to 17 residues. CDR1 and CDR2 (germline): KGHSH, LQKENI. The ends lost 0 bases at V and 6 bases at J; junction bases unmatched: 12. This chain's CDR3 is CASSPPGLASGGKTQYF. In DNA, the CDR3 is TGTGCCAGCTCACCACCGGGACTTGCCTCGGGGGGGAAGACCCAGTACTTC.